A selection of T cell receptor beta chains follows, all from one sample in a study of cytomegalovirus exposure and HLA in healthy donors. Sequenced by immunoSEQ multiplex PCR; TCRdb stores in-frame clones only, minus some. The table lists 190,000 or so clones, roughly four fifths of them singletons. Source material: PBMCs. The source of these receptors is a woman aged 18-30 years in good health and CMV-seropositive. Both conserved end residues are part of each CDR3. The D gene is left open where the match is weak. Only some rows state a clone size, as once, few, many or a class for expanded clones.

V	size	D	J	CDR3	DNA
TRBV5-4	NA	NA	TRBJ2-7	CASSRDTQLLEQYF	TGTGCCAGCAGCCGGGACACCCAATTGCTCGAGCAGTACTTC
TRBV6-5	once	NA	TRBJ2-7	CASSSTPGTHPYEQYF	TGTGCCAGCAGTTCCACACCCGGGACACACCCCTACGAGCAGTACTTC
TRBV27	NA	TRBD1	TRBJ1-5	CASRPGQGSNQPQHF	TGTGCCAGCAGACCGGGACAGGGGAGCAATCAGCCCCAGCATTTT
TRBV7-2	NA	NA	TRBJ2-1	CASSKGIQANEQFF	TGTGCCAGCAGCAAAGGCATCCAGGCCAATGAGCAGTTCTTC
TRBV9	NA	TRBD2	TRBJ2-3	CASSATSGVRDTQYF	TGTGCCAGCAGCGCAACTAGCGGGGTCAGAGATACGCAGTATTTT
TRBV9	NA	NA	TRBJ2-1	CASSVTRSHEQFF	TGTGCCAGCAGCGTTACTAGGTCCCATGAGCAGTTCTTC
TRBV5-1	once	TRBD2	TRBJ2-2	CASRDGTSGSGELFF	TGCGCCAGCAGGGACGGGACTAGCGGGTCCGGGGAGCTGTTTTTT
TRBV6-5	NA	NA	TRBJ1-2	CASSSDRRSYGYTF	TGTGCCAGCAGTTCCGACAGACGGAGCTATGGCTACACCTTC
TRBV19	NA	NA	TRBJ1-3	CASSMRGSGNTIYF	TGTGCCAGTAGTATGAGGGGGTCTGGAAACACCATATATTTT
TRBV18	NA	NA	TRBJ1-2	CASSPQDYYGYTF	TGTGCCAGCTCACCACAGGACTACTATGGCTACACCTTC
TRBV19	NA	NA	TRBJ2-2	CASSIETFPGTGELFF	TGTGCCAGTAGTATAGAGACATTTCCGGGGACCGGGGAGCTGTTTTTT
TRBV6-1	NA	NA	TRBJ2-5	CASSERLAPFQETQYF	TGTGCCAGCAGTGAGAGGCTGGCCCCTTTCCAAGAGACCCAGTACTTC
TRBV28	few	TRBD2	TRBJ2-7	CASSREGYEQYF	TGTGCCAGCAGTAGGGAGGGGTACGAGCAGTACTTC
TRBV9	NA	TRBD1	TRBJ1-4	CASSVAGQGEEKLFF	TGTGCCAGCAGCGTAGCCGGGCAGGGGGAGGAAAAACTGTTTTTT
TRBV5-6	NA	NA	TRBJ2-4	CASSAGLAKNIQYF	TGTGCCAGCAGCGCGGGTCTAGCCAAAAACATTCAGTACTTC
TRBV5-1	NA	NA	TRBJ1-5	CASSLIPGDQPQHF	TGCGCCAGCAGCTTGATCCCAGGGGATCAGCCCCAGCATTTT
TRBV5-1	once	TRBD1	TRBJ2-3	CASSLRGQGTDTQYF	TGCGCCAGCAGCTTGCGGGGACAGGGCACAGATACGCAGTATTTT
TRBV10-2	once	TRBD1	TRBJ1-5	CASSESGTGAIF	TGCGCCAGCAGTGAGTCCGGGACAGGGGCCATATTT
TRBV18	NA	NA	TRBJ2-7	CASSPGSYEQYF	TGTGCCAGCTCACCCGGGAGCTACGAGCAGTACTTC
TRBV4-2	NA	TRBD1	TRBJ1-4	CASSQVEIIGTGAEKLFF	TGTGCCAGCAGCCAAGTGGAAATCATCGGGACAGGGGCCGAAAAACTGTTTTTT
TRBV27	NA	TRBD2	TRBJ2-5	CASSGLAGTQYF	TGTGCCAGCAGTGGACTAGCCGGGACCCAGTACTTC
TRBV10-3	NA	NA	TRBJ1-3	CAISSQGSGNTIYF	TGTGCCATCAGTTCACAGGGATCTGGAAACACCATATATTTT
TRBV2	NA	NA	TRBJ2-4	CASSPIGQGGQYF	TGTGCCAGCAGTCCGATCGGGCAAGGGGGTCAGTACTTC
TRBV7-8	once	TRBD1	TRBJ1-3	CASSLGTAGNTIYF	TGTGCCAGCAGCCTGGGGACAGCTGGAAACACCATATATTTT
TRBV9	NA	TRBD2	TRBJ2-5	CASGRGGLETQYF	TGTGCCAGCGGACGGGGGGGGTTGGAGACCCAGTACTTC